This T cell receptor beta chain was retrieved from a study of T-cell memory formation after mild COVID-19. Study at large: Most TCR clusters belonged to a single donor. Findings and caveats of the study: Later expanders leaned CD4+, whereas day 15 to 85 contracting clones were balanced CD4/CD8.

Barcoded TCR alpha and TCR beta cDNA libraries with UMIs came from 5'RACE using constant-segment primers. TCRdb reprocessed the 5' RACE reads with MiXCR, giving one entry per CDR3 protein. The sample lists 350,000 or so distinct CDR3 sequences, under 15% seen once, with roughly a fifth in the top ten. Concerning this clonotype itself: The antigen remains unidentified.

The CDR3 is 13 residues long. The V end lost 7 bases, the J end lost 3 bases, and 11 bases lay between the germline ends. The germline gives CDR1 MGHRA, CDR2 YSYEKL. Specimen: PBMCs or a T cell subset sorted from them (not recorded which). The clonotype was recovered from a man between 18 and 29 years old who had mild COVID-19 (a few samples of this study predate the infection). Cell type and time point are not known. This chain connects TRBV4-1 to TRBJ2-3, with a possible D match to TRBD2 (5 bases). DNA for the CDR3: TGCGCCAGCACCTTAAGGGAGACAGATACGCAGTATTTT. This translates into CASTLRETDTQYF.